This T cell receptor beta chain was sequenced in a study of cytomegalovirus exposure and HLA in healthy donors. This PCR relied on a set of 60 Vbeta primers and 13 Jbeta primers. Clones were read by immunoSEQ multiplex PCR, and TCRdb kept only the in-frame ones, dropping some. The sample lists tens of thousands of clones, more than 70% seen once, with about 12% in the top ten. Trimming took off 5 bases at V and 4 bases at J, with 20 bases between the two ends. CDR1 and CDR2 from the germline V gene are SEHNR and FQNEAQ (reference sequence). The CDR3 totals 16 residues. Source material: PBMCs. The V and J genes are TRBV7-9 and TRBJ1-2; D is undetermined. This TCR was sampled from a woman aged 35 to 49 in good health and CMV-seropositive. The CDR3 coding sequence is TGTGCCAGCAGCCCCCGGACCGGGCCCCGGGGCTATGGCTACACCTTC. Amino acid sequence: CASSPRTGPRGYGYTF.